This T cell receptor beta chain was identified in a study of cytomegalovirus exposure and HLA in healthy donors. Study as a whole: Ancestry clustering placed about four fifths of roughly 400 genotyped donors in the Caucasian-associated cluster.

It was with 60 Vbeta and 13 Jbeta primers that the PCR ran. Authors' processing steps: A later analysis counted approximately 80 million unique TCR beta chains, some 12 million shared. The method was immunoSEQ multiplex PCR; TCRdb's version includes in-frame clones alone and lacks a portion of them. V, J and clone size are taken as reported in that table, and D and trimming were inferred from the DNA itself. This sample has 120,000 or so clones, with roughly 70% found just once. Only one count was recorded for this clone. Antigen: not known. Findings and caveats of the study: Despite most TCR sequences being rare, some public TCRs occurred in many donors. Most TCR beta V segments were productive about 90% or about 30% of the time in an earlier analysis.

The TCR was taken from a woman between 40 and 55 years old in good health and CMV-seronegative. The sample comprised PBMCs.

The CDR3 DNA sequence: TGTGCCAGCAGTGATTCCCCTAGCGGGGGGGGCACAGATACGCAGTATTTT. It specifies CASSDSPSGGGTDTQYF. V usage is TRBV25-1 and J usage is TRBJ2-3; 12 bases match TRBD2. CDR1 is MGHDK and CDR2 is SYGVNS in the germline V gene. This CDR3 is 17 amino acids long. V shed 3 bases, J shed 1 base, and the junction held 5 bases outside the gene matches. The complete variable domain, with remaining parts taken from reference TRBV25-1 and TRBJ2-3, reads EADIYQTPRYLVIGTGKKITLECSQTMGHDKMYWYQQDPGMELHLIHYSYGVNSTEKGDLSSESTVSRIRTEHFPLTLESARPSHTSQYLCASSDSPSGGGTDTQYFGPGTRLTVL.